This T cell receptor (beta chain) came from a study of blood T cell repertoires in COVID-19. Whole-study context: Spain, Italy and the United States supplied samples that represented acute and convalescent COVID-19.

In the original analysis: By means of reference gene primer amplification, nucleated cell counts were estimated. TCRdb's table, derived via immunoSEQ multiplex PCR, lists solely in-frame clones and lacks some. The DNA gave D and trimming, while V, J and clone size come from that table. In the table there are about 150,000 clones, around 87% of which are singletons. V was pared by 3 bases and J by 7 bases, with 4 bases of the junction left unmatched. The CDR3 loop spans 13 amino acids. The germline CDR1 and CDR2 sequences are LGHDT and YNNKEL (reference sequence). It was during active infection that Seattle patients were enrolled and then longitudinally followed.

The genes are TRBV3-1 (or the pseudogene TRBV3-2) and TRBJ2-5; the match to TRBD2 covers 8 bases. The sequence was obtained from an elderly woman with COVID-19, enrolled during active disease. The sequenced sample was peripheral blood. The CDR3 nucleotides are TGTGCCAGCAGCCAGGCGGGAGGCGGGACCCAGTACTTC. It encodes CASSQAGGGTQYF.